This entry describes one TCR beta chain. What it binds is unknown. Other DNA sequences from this sample encode an identical CDR3 as well. These data come from a study of cytomegalovirus exposure and HLA in healthy donors. Study-wide findings and caveats: A further, later analysis showed that HLA-associated TCR beta chains (compared with equally common others) were more clonally expanded.

Looked up from germline, CDR1 is ENHRY and CDR2 is SYGVKD. The CDR3 has 14 residues. V was clipped by 3 bases and J by 2 bases, with 11 bases between them. The PCR used 60 Vbeta and 13 Jbeta primers. Using immunoSEQ multiplex PCR, the repertoire was profiled, and TCRdb retains in-frame clones only, with some absent. Of over 150,000 clones in the sample, roughly 87% were seen once. This chain connects TRBV10-3 to TRBJ2-7, with D possibly being TRBD2 (5 bases). The sample consisted of PBMCs. This receptor was taken from a girl under three years old in good health and CMV-seronegative. In DNA form, the CDR3 reads TGTGCCATCAGTGATTCGGGATTTGCCTACGAGCAGTACTTC. Protein: CAISDSGFAYEQYF.